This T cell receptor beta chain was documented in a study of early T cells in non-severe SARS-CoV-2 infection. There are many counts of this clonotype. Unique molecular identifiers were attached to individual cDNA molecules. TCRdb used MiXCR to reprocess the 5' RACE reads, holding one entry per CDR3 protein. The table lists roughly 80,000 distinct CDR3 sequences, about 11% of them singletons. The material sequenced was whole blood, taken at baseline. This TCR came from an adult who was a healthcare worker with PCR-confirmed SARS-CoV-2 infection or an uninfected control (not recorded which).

The CDR3 region is CASQRGGQETQYF. The CDR3 DNA follows: TGCGCCAGCCAGAGGGGGGGCCAAGAGACCCAGTACTTC. The V and J genes are TRBV10-2 and TRBJ2-5, with TRBD2 as a possible D gene (7 bases). Per the germline V gene, CDR1 is WSHSY and CDR2 is SAAADI. V gave up 8 bases and J gave up 1 base, with 11 bases separating them. The CDR3 spans 13 residues.